The present T cell receptor (beta chain) was sequenced within a study of immune evolution from preneoplasia to lung adenocarcinoma. Trimming pared 5 bases from V and 6 bases from J, leaving 16 bases between. CDR3 length equals 13 residues. Per the germline V gene, CDR1 is GTSNPN and CDR2 is SVGIG (reference sequence). The method was immunoSEQ multiplex PCR; TCRdb's version includes in-frame clones alone and lacks a portion of them. The table lists roughly 10,000 clones, around 79% of them singletons. Study-level results: Later-stage lesions appeared to have more T cells, more diversity, less clonality.

To note about this clone: What it binds is not known.

This clonotype was obtained from a donor at least 70 years old with lung adenocarcinoma. The sequenced material came from FFPE minimally invasive lung adenocarcinoma tissue. The V call is TRBV30, the J call TRBJ1-1; D may be TRBD1 (6 bases). The CDR3 DNA follows: TGTGCCTGGGACCGACGGGGGCAATCTGAAGCTTTCTTT. Its translation is CAWDRRGQSEAFF.